This TCR beta chain stems from a study of shared clonotypes between healthy human individuals. CDR1 and CDR2 from the germline V gene are MNHEY and SMNVEV (reference sequence). CDR3 length equals 16 residues. Trimming cost V 6 bases and J 3 bases; bases outside gene matches: 11. Generated by immunoSEQ multiplex PCR, the TCRdb table keeps only in-frame clones and is missing some. The sample lists around 1,900,000 clones, over 85% occurring once. Naive-designated CD8 cells lacked CD45RO, were positively enriched for CCR7, and omitted terminally differentiated effector memory CD45RA+ cells. This receptor was obtained from a man younger than 35 in good health. Some clones in this sample may be carry-over from other donors' samples. Sequenced: naive CD8+ T cells from PBMCs. The rearrangement joins TRBV27 to TRBJ2-7, with 10 bases identical to TRBD2. DNA for the CDR3: TGTGCCAGCAGCCAAGCTCTGGGACTAGCGATCTACGAGCAGTACTTC. This sequence encodes CASSQALGLAIYEQYF.